This T cell receptor (beta chain) was profiled in a study of blood T cells in healthy people across ages (dated by TCRdb to the mid-2010s). Background for the entire study: In model experiments, template switching captured roughly one uniquely barcoded TCR beta cDNA molecule for every two T cells. Using deep sequencing normalized with unique cDNA molecular identifiers, the study measured how TCR beta repertoire diversity changes with age. The donors were divided into four age groups: young (average approximately 16 years), middle-aged (roughly 40), aged (roughly 60) and long-lived (around 87). To avoid experimental bias, donors of different ages were spread randomly across the sequencing lanes. Using the same blood draw, the study looked at two additional independent replicas of 1 million unique cDNA reads for two donors, one aged 18 to 30 and the other aged 80 or older.

The library came from 5' RACE. The sequencing machine was an Illumina HiSeq 2500. A second PCR of roughly 7 to 12 cycles was performed with a sample-barcoded 5' primer and a J-beta primer mix. A template-switch 5' adaptor carrying 12 random nucleotides introduced a unique molecular identifier onto each TCR beta cDNA molecule. At least 2.5 million CDR3-containing paired-end reads were obtained from each sample. First-strand cDNA synthesis was performed from all RNA using the Mint cDNA synthesis kit, with priming by a TRBC-specific oligonucleotide. Following uracil-DNA glycosylase treatment, all cDNA underwent a first 18-cycle PCR with the universal primers M1SS and BC2_uni_R. As for the authors' bioinformatics: Normalization of each sample was performed by random selection of 1 million high-quality reads, each carrying a distinct molecular identifier. Reads sharing molecular identifiers were discarded rather than binned into consensus sequences. MiTCR, run with a Q25 quality threshold and the strictest error-elimination algorithm, handled CDR3 identification, clonotype clustering and error correction. A nonparametric unseen species model with Euler transformation was used to estimate a lower bound on total TCR beta diversity. TCRdb passed the public sequencing reads through fastp at Q25 and MiXCR, retaining productive beta sequences. Each record represents a unique CDR3 protein, reported with the most common genes and DNA among its rows. The V and J calls were determined by TCRdb, not by the authors. The sample contains approximately 730,000 distinct CDR3 sequences, around 46% of them found a single time. Approximately 22% of the sample comes from the top ten.

Ten or more counts support this clonotype. This receptor's antigen is unknown. Base qualities were left out, and no much larger clone turns up one base away. V lost 1 base and J lost 6 bases; the stretch between them is 10 bases long. The CDR3 starts with the cysteine, ends with the phenylalanine, and has 13 residues. Only CDR3 DNA remains: 39 bases, in frame from the first base. Taken from the germline V gene (reference sequence), the CDR1 and CDR2 loops are MNHEY and SMNVEV. The roughly 39 donors, aged 6 to 90 years, were systemically healthy Caucasian individuals from Russia. Each donor gave approximately 10 milliliters of peripheral blood, collected into EDTA-treated Vacutainer tubes. Ficoll-Paque density-gradient centrifugation was used to isolate PBMCs, with at least 6.5 million per sample. Trizol reagent was used to extract total RNA from the PBMCs, yielding at least 5.5 micrograms per sample. For every donor, an aliquot of PBMCs went through flow cytometry to measure the percentages of naive CD45RAhigh/CD27high T cells.

On the study overall, not on this receptor specifically: Observed TCR beta diversity correlated strongly with the percentage of naive T cells measured by flow cytometry. The long-lived group showed more naive CD4+ T cells, fewer expanded clones and increased TCR diversity than the aged group, suggesting age selection. Donor CMV infection status was unknown, potentially confounding age-related changes in expanded clonotypes. As age increased, observed TCR beta diversity per million T cells dropped in a roughly linear way, and a significant reduction was already evident by age 40. Estimates of total diversity from one million sequenced T cells were regarded as lower bounds and underestimates. Since profiling was done on bulk unsorted PBMCs, naive and antigen-experienced compartments could not be conclusively compared.

The sequence derives from a woman between 55 and 75 years old in good health. The source material was blood. This chain joins TRBV27 to TRBJ2-7, and the D gene may be TRBD1, 6 bases matching. CDR3 sequence: CASSLFVRGEQYF. At the DNA level, the sequence is TGTGCCAGCAGTTTATTTGTCAGGGGCGAGCAGTACTTC.